Presented here are 7 T cell receptor beta chains from one specimen sequenced in a study of T cells after yellow fever vaccination. TCRdb redid the calling of the 5' RACE reads with MiXCR, one entry per CDR3 protein. The table shows about 630,000 distinct CDR3 sequences, with 9% to 15% occurring only once. Sequences were derived from PBMCs, sampled on the day of the yellow fever booster vaccination. These TCRs come from a man younger than 45 who received the YFV17D yellow fever vaccine.

This clonotype was detected a few times. The CDR3 region is CASSVASEETQYF. The CDR3 bases are TGTGCCAGCAGCGTAGCTAGCGAAGAGACCCAGTACTTC. The chain carries TRBV9 and TRBJ2-5; perhaps TRBD2 as D (6 bases). The germline CDR1 and CDR2 sequences are SGDLS and YYNGEE. Trimming shortened V by 0 bases and J by 3 bases, and 6 bases separated the two germline ends. The CDR3 length is 13 residues.

In its sample, this clonotype was seen a few times. This chain links TRBV5-4 with TRBJ2-5; D remains ambiguous. CDR3 length: 12 residues. CDR1 and CDR2 (germline): SGHNT, YYREEE (reference sequence). Trimming pared 4 bases from V and 4 bases from J, leaving 8 bases between. The CDR3 DNA is TGTGCCAGCAGCGCAGCACGAGAGACCCAGTACTTC. Its protein is CASSAARETQYF.

This clonotype was seen repeatedly, ten times or more. The chain couples TRBV25-1 to TRBJ2-1; D could derive from TRBD1 or TRBD2 (5 bases each). The CDR3 loop spans 17 amino acids. Germline loops: CDR1 MGHDK, CDR2 SYGVNS. Trimming shortened V by 8 bases and J by 6 bases, and 26 bases separated the two germline ends. DNA of the CDR3: TGTGCCAGCGATCCATTAATTTCGGGACCCTGGCGCAATGAGCAGTTCTTC. Its protein product is CASDPLISGPWRNEQFF.

This chain links TRBV5-6 with TRBJ1-1; perhaps TRBD1 as D (5 bases). In germline, CDR1 is SGHDT, CDR2 YYEEEE. Trimming stripped 6 bases from V and 1 base from J, with 19 bases between. The CDR3 totals 16 residues. CDR3 DNA: TGTGCCAGCATCATCCTGGGGGGAGGACCGAACACTGAAGCTTTCTTT. Translation gives CASIILGGGPNTEAFF.

This clonotype was seen only a few times. CDR3 sequence reads: CASSLRYLGSYNEQFF. The CDR3 DNA is TGTGCCAGCAGCTTAAGGTATCTGGGATCCTACAATGAGCAGTTCTTC. The chain recombines TRBV7-9 with TRBJ2-1; no reliable D call. The ends were cut back, 2 bases at V and 1 base at J, with 12 bases in the middle. Germline V CDR1 and CDR2: SEHNR, FQNEAQ (reference sequence). This CDR3 is 16 amino acids long. Looking up the rest from reference TRBV7-9 and TRBJ2-1 gives the full variable domain: DTGVSQNPRHKITKRGQNVTFRCDPISEHNRLYWYRQTLGQGPEFLTYFQNEAQLEKSRLLSDRFSAERPKGSFSTLEIQRTEQGDSAMYLCASSLRYLGSYNEQFFGPGTRLTVL.

The gene calls are TRBV5-6 and TRBJ2-5, with TRBD2 matching over 8 bases. Germline CDR1 SGHDT, CDR2 YYEEEE. The CDR3 has 13 amino acids. The ends lost 3 bases at V and 4 bases at J; junction bases unmatched: 2. This CDR3 reads CASSWTSPETQYF. CDR3 DNA sequence: TGTGCCAGCAGCTGGACTAGCCCAGAGACCCAGTACTTC.

The chain recombines TRBV28 with TRBJ2-7; D not resolved. CDR3 length: 14 amino acids. Germline CDR1 and CDR2: MDHEN and SYDVKM. V lost 3 bases and J lost 6, with 15 bases in between. In nucleotides, the CDR3 is TGTGCCAGCAGTTTCAGCGCAGCTCCGGCCGAGCAGTACTTC. Protein: CASSFSAAPAEQYF.